Listed below are T cell receptor beta chains from one sample, sequenced in a study of blood T cell repertoires in COVID-19. Assay used: immunoSEQ multiplex PCR; TCRdb lists only in-frame clones, some missing. The sample has 250,000 to 350,000 clones, nearly 90% seen once. The source material was PBMCs or T cells enriched from blood (not recorded which). Every receptor here comes from a woman aged 25-40 years who had recovered from COVID-19. The CDR3 runs from the conserved cysteine through the conserved F or W. Each record gives: clone size, V gene, D gene, J gene, CDR3 DNA, CDR3 protein. D genes are given only for firm matches. Not every row has a clone size; where given, it reads once, few, many or a size class.

clone_size: few
v_call: TRBV14
d_call: -
j_call: TRBJ1-1
cdr3_nt: TGTGCCAGCAGCCTAACCACATCACCCAACACTGAAGCTTTCTTT
cdr3_aa: CASSLTTSPNTEAFF

clone_size: -
v_call: TRBV6-2/TRBV6-3
d_call: TRBD1
j_call: TRBJ2-7
cdr3_nt: TGTGCCAGCAGCCCCAGGGGGTTACAGTACTTC
cdr3_aa: CASSPRGLQYF

clone_size: -
v_call: TRBV30
d_call: -
j_call: TRBJ2-2
cdr3_nt: TGTGCCTGGAGTGTGAGGAGTAGTGGCCCCTCGAACACCGGGGAGCTGTTTTTT
cdr3_aa: CAWSVRSSGPSNTGELFF

clone_size: once
v_call: TRBV27
d_call: -
j_call: TRBJ1-2
cdr3_nt: TGTGCCAGCAGTTTCACCCGCCAGGCCCTCTATGGCTACACCTTC
cdr3_aa: CASSFTRQALYGYTF

clone_size: -
v_call: TRBV15
d_call: TRBD2
j_call: TRBJ2-7
cdr3_nt: TGTGCCACCAGCCCTAGGGGTAGCGGGGGCCCCTACGAGCAGTACTTC
cdr3_aa: CATSPRGSGGPYEQYF

clone_size: -
v_call: TRBV7-9
d_call: -
j_call: TRBJ1-1
cdr3_nt: TGTGCCAGCAGCCCCTCGGGAGCGAACACTGAAGCTTTCTTT
cdr3_aa: CASSPSGANTEAFF

clone_size: -
v_call: TRBV6-2/TRBV6-3
d_call: -
j_call: TRBJ1-3
cdr3_nt: TGTGCCAGCAGCAGACAGTCTCCTGGAAACACCATATATTTT
cdr3_aa: CASSRQSPGNTIYF

clone_size: -
v_call: TRBV30
d_call: -
j_call: TRBJ1-1
cdr3_nt: TGTGCCTGGAGCTCAGATTTGAACACTGAAGCTTTCTTT
cdr3_aa: CAWSSDLNTEAFF

clone_size: -
v_call: TRBV30
d_call: -
j_call: TRBJ1-2
cdr3_nt: TGTGCCTGGAGTCCACAGAGTAACTATGGCTACACCTTC
cdr3_aa: CAWSPQSNYGYTF

clone_size: -
v_call: TRBV5-4
d_call: TRBD1
j_call: TRBJ1-2
cdr3_nt: TGTGCCAGCATCATGATTGGGTCAGGGGGCGGGTATGGCTACACCTTC
cdr3_aa: CASIMIGSGGGYGYTF

clone_size: -
v_call: TRBV5-1
d_call: TRBD2
j_call: TRBJ2-5
cdr3_nt: TGCGCCAGCAGCTCCCGGGGACTAGCGGGCCAAGAGACCCAGTACTTC
cdr3_aa: CASSSRGLAGQETQYF

clone_size: -
v_call: TRBV5-4
d_call: TRBD1
j_call: TRBJ2-7
cdr3_nt: TGTGCCAGCAGCCCGGCGATGCAGGGGGCTTACGAGCAGTACTTC
cdr3_aa: CASSPAMQGAYEQYF

clone_size: -
v_call: TRBV7-6
d_call: -
j_call: TRBJ1-5
cdr3_nt: TGTGCCAGCAGCTCCCACGGGGGTGGCAATCAGCCCCAGCATTTT
cdr3_aa: CASSSHGGGNQPQHF

clone_size: -
v_call: TRBV6-2/TRBV6-3
d_call: TRBD2
j_call: TRBJ2-5
cdr3_nt: TGTGCCAGCAGTTACGCCACTAGCGGGGGGGACCAAGAGACCCAGTACTTC
cdr3_aa: CASSYATSGGDQETQYF

clone_size: -
v_call: TRBV7-9
d_call: -
j_call: TRBJ1-2
cdr3_nt: TGTGCCGGCCGCGGAAACTATGGCTACACCTTC
cdr3_aa: CAGRGNYGYTF

clone_size: -
v_call: TRBV6-6
d_call: TRBD1
j_call: TRBJ1-2
cdr3_nt: TGTGCCAGCAGCAAACAGGGGATAGGTGGCTACACCTTC
cdr3_aa: CASSKQGIGGYTF

clone_size: -
v_call: TRBV6-6
d_call: -
j_call: TRBJ1-1
cdr3_nt: TGTGCCAGCAGGCCGATGGACAGATACACTGAAGCTTTCTTT
cdr3_aa: CASRPMDRYTEAFF

clone_size: -
v_call: TRBV7-9
d_call: TRBD1
j_call: TRBJ1-6
cdr3_nt: TGTGCCAGCAGCTTATGGCAGGGGGACAGGACACCCCTCCACTTT
cdr3_aa: CASSLWQGDRTPLHF

clone_size: -
v_call: TRBV9
d_call: TRBD1
j_call: TRBJ2-7
cdr3_nt: TGTGCCAGCAGCGTAGATCCGTCGCAGGGGGTAAAGGACGAGCAGTACTTC
cdr3_aa: CASSVDPSQGVKDEQYF

clone_size: -
v_call: TRBV6-5
d_call: -
j_call: TRBJ1-1
cdr3_nt: TGTGCCAGCAGCGGAGGAATACTGAACACTGAAGCTTTCTTT
cdr3_aa: CASSGGILNTEAFF

clone_size: once
v_call: TRBV15
d_call: -
j_call: TRBJ1-5
cdr3_nt: TGTGCCACCAGCAGAGATGTACTTCAGCCCCAGCATTTT
cdr3_aa: CATSRDVLQPQHF

clone_size: -
v_call: TRBV6-5
d_call: -
j_call: TRBJ1-2
cdr3_nt: TGTGCCAGCAGGAGGGACTCTTCGGGTGGCTACACCTTC
cdr3_aa: CASRRDSSGGYTF

clone_size: -
v_call: TRBV9
d_call: TRBD1
j_call: TRBJ1-2
cdr3_nt: TGTGCCAGCAGCGTGCAGGGGGCGGGCGGCTACACCTTC
cdr3_aa: CASSVQGAGGYTF

clone_size: -
v_call: TRBV6-2/TRBV6-3
d_call: -
j_call: TRBJ1-2
cdr3_nt: TGTGCCAGCAGTTACGGGCTCTATGGCTACACCTTC
cdr3_aa: CASSYGLYGYTF

clone_size: few
v_call: TRBV6-2/TRBV6-3
d_call: TRBD2
j_call: TRBJ2-5
cdr3_nt: TGTGCCAGCAGCACTAGCGGGGGGAGCCAAGAGACCCAGTACTTC
cdr3_aa: CASSTSGGSQETQYF

clone_size: -
v_call: TRBV19
d_call: TRBD1
j_call: TRBJ1-6
cdr3_nt: TGTGCCAGTAGCCTTCTTACAGGGGGGACACGAAATTCACCCCTCCACTTT
cdr3_aa: CASSLLTGGTRNSPLHF